This T cell receptor beta chain was sequenced for a study of T cells in women clearing cervical HPV infection. This CDR3 has 14 residues. The ends lost 4 bases at V and 5 bases at J; junction bases unmatched: 6. CDR1 and CDR2 (germline): SNHLY, FYNNEI. Remarks on this clone: The read terminates 3 residues before the CDR3 end, so the remaining end is supplied by the germline J gene.

Using immunoSEQ multiplex PCR, the repertoire was profiled, and TCRdb retains in-frame clones only, with some absent. The sample includes roughly 35,000 clones. The gene calls are TRBV2 and TRBJ1-1; 8 nucleotides line up with TRBD1. The sequence derives from a woman aged 18 to 75 with a cervical HPV16 infection that either progressed to CIN3+ or cleared (not recorded which). Material: blood buffy coat. The CDR3 here is CASSGAGGWTEAFF. The DNA read from the CDR3 is TGTGCCAGCAGTGGGGCAGGGGGCTGGACTGAA.